The source of this TCR beta chain is a study of regulatory T cells in long-lasting Graves disease. Specified time point: newly diagnosed GD, antithyroid drugs for less than 3 months. With RNA extracted from PBMCs as input, the TCR library was made. The CDR3 consists of 16 residues. Germline V gene sequence: CDR1 KGHSH, CDR2 LQKENI. V was cut by 2 bases and J by 0 bases, with 13 bases left in between. Arm-PCR of CDR3 regions with iRepertoire HTBI primers generated TCR beta libraries. TCRdb reanalysed the multiplex PCR reads using MiXCR and keeps one entry per CDR3 protein. The sample has over 350,000 distinct CDR3 sequences, roughly 15% seen once. This clonotype turned up a few times. These sequences were also reported in another study, on T cells in Graves' hyperthyroidism and ophthalmopathy.

This clonotype was obtained from a woman aged 50 to 60 with Graves disease. Specimen: peripheral blood mononuclear cells (PBMCs), collected at new diagnosis, from a patient treated with antithyroid drugs. The V gene is TRBV18, the J gene TRBJ1-1; D perhaps matches TRBD1 (5 bases). CDR3 bases: TGTGCCAGCTCACCATCCGACACAGGCTTGAACACTGAAGCTTTCTTT. Protein: CASSPSDTGLNTEAFF.